This T cell receptor (beta chain) was captured by sequencing in a study of metastatic and nonmetastatic thyroid tumors. Study as a whole: Blood and tumor or nodule tissue repertoires from malignant and benign thyroid patients were compared.

TCRdb re-called the PCR reads with MiXCR. The sample contains some 5,000 clones, around 23% of which appear only once. By share of the sample, this clone is medium-sized. Every patient underwent thyroid surgery untreated. Germline lookup yields CDR1 KGHSH and CDR2 LQKENI. Trimming removed 2 bases from V and 6 bases from J, with 13 bases in between. The CDR3 sequence is 14 residues long. The chain uses TRBV18 and TRBJ1-2; TRBD1 might be the D (5 bases). Sequencing was carried out using adjacent normal tissue. The receptor comes from a female donor with papillary thyroid cancer or a benign thyroid nodule (not recorded which). Some clones in this sample may be carry-over from other donors' samples. CDR3 nucleotide sequence: TGTGCCAGCTCACCAATCAGGGTTGGGGATGGCTACACCTTC. This translates into CASSPIRVGDGYTF.